Listed here are 5 T cell receptor beta chains from one sample, sequenced in a study of cytomegalovirus exposure and HLA in healthy donors. The PCR ran on 60 Vbeta and 13 Jbeta primers. The repertoire was sequenced with immunoSEQ multiplex PCR; TCRdb's copy has only in-frame clones and lacks some. The sample holds roughly 200,000 clones; around 79% are singletons and the top ten take around 0.52%. The specimen was PBMCs. Every receptor here comes from a woman aged 45 to 65 in good health and CMV-seronegative.

The chain couples TRBV11-2 to TRBJ1-1, with 7 bases identical to TRBD1. V lost 5 bases, J lost 10 bases, and 13 bases stayed unmatched. Germline values: CDR1 SGHAT, CDR2 FQNNGV. The CDR3 is 14 residues long. CDR3 DNA sequence: TGTGCCAGCAGCCCACGTACCGACAGGGTATCAGCTTTCTTT. It translates to CASSPRTDRVSAFF. Full variable domain (remainder filled in from reference TRBV11-2 and TRBJ1-1): EAGVAQSPRYKIIEKRQSVAFWCNPISGHATLYWYQQILGQGPKLLIQFQNNGVVDDSQLPKDRFSAERLKGVDSTLKIQPAKLEDSAVYLCASSPRTDRVSAFFGQGTRLTVV.

The rearrangement joins TRBV19 to TRBJ2-3, with TRBD1 matching over 9 bases. The CDR3 length is 16 residues. Germline loops: CDR1 LNHDA, CDR2 SQIVND (reference sequence). The V segment lost 6 bases and the J segment 6 bases; nucleotides outside the gene matches: 13. The CDR3 spells CASRPQGALPSDTQYF. CDR3 sequence (DNA): TGTGCCAGTAGGCCACAGGGGGCCCTACCGTCGGATACGCAGTATTTT.

The chain has TRBV11-2 and TRBJ2-3; maybe TRBD2 (5 bases). CDR1 SGHAT and CDR2 FQNNGV come from the germline V gene. This CDR3 comprises 13 residues. Trimming pared 4 bases from V and 6 bases from J, leaving 11 bases between. The CDR3 reads CASSSWPGDTQYF. CDR3 nucleotide sequence: TGTGCCAGCAGCTCATGGCCGGGGGATACGCAGTATTTT.

The gene calls are TRBV18 and TRBJ2-4; D unresolved. Trimming removed 3 bases at V and 0 bases at J, with 6 bases between. In germline, CDR1 is KGHSH, CDR2 LQKENI. The CDR3 has 14 residues. CDR3 in amino acids: CASSPSLAKNIQYF. Written as DNA, the CDR3 is TGTGCCAGCTCACCCAGTCTAGCCAAAAACATTCAGTACTTC.

The chain is built from TRBV18 and TRBJ1-1, with D unclear. The CDR3 is 13 amino acids. CDR1 and CDR2 from the germline V gene are KGHSH and LQKENI. The V end lost 4 bases, the J end lost 0 bases, and 6 bases lay between the germline ends. The CDR3 region has the DNA TGTGCCAGCTCACAGAACATGAACACTGAAGCTTTCTTT. As protein: CASSQNMNTEAFF.